This T cell receptor (beta chain) was documented in a study of cytomegalovirus exposure and HLA in healthy donors. Study outcomes and limitations: A later analysis by the authors found several of the most significant clusters apparently linked to common viral pathogens. TCR beta chains numbering 164 were designated cytomegalovirus-associated.

This clone has just a few counts. Its antigen is as yet unknown. From germline, CDR1 is MDHEN and CDR2 SYDVKM. The V gene lost 3 bases and the J gene lost 10 bases, with 22 bases spanning the gap. The CDR3 has 16 residues. Primers for the PCR totalled 60 Vbeta and 13 Jbeta. Only in-frame clones appear in the TCRdb table, and some are missing; sequencing was by immunoSEQ multiplex PCR. The table has over 150,000 clones, 60% to 80% seen once; the top ten hold about 13%. The receptor was isolated from a man in his thirties or forties in good health and CMV-seropositive. Sample: PBMCs. V is TRBV28 and J is TRBJ2-1; D is possibly TRBD1 (5 bases). CDR3 residues: CASSLVNRRLIREQFF. CDR3 in DNA: TGTGCCAGCAGTTTGGTAAACAGGCGGTTGATTCGGGAGCAGTTCTTC.